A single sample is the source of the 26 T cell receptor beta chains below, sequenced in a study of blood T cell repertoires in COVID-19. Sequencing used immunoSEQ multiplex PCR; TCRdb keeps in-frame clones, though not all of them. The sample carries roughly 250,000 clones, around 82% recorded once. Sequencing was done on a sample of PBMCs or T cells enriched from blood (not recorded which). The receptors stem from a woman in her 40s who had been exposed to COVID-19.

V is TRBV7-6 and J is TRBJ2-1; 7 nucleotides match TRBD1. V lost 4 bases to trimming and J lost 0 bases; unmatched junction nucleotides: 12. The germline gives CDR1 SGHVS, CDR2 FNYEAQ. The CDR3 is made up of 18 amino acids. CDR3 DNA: TGTGCCAGCAGCTCTGGTACCACGGGACAGAGCTCCTACAATGAGCAGTTCTTC. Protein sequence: CASSSGTTGQSSYNEQFF.

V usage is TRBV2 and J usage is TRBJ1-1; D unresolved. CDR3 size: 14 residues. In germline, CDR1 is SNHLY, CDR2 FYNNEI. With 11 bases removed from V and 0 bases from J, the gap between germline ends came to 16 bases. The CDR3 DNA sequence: TGTGCCTCCCTGCCCAGGACTCTGAACACTGAAGCTTTCTTT. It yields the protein CASLPRTLNTEAFF.

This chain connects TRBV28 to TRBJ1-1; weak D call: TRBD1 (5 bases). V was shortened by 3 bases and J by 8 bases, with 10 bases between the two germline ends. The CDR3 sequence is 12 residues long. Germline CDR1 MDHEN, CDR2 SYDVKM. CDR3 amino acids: CASSFSTGEAFF. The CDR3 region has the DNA TGTGCCAGCAGTTTCAGTACAGGCGAAGCTTTCTTT.

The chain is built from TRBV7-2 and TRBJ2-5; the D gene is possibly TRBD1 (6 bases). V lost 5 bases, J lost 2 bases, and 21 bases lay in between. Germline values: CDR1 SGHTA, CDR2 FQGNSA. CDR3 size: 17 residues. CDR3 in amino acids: CASSHGGAAGVQETQYF. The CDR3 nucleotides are TGTGCCAGCAGCCATGGCGGTGCGGCAGGGGTTCAAGAGACCCAGTACTTC.

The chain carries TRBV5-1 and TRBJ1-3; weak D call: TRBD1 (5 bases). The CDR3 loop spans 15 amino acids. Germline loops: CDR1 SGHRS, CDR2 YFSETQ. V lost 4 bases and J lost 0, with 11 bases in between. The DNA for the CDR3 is TGCGCCAGCAGCGCCGACAGAGGCTCTGGAAACACCATATATTTT. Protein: CASSADRGSGNTIYF.

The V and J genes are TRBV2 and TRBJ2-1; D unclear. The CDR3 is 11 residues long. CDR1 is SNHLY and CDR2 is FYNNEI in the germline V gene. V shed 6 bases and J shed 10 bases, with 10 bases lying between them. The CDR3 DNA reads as TGTGCCAGCAGCCCTAGAGGCGAGCAGTTCTTC. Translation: CASSPRGEQFF.

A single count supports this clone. This chain's CDR3 is CAIKDRVNTEAFF. Written as DNA, the CDR3 is TGTGCCATCAAGGACAGGGTGAACACTGAAGCTTTCTTT. The V gene is TRBV2, the J gene TRBJ1-1; 8 nucleotides agree with TRBD1. Looked up from germline, CDR1 is SNHLY and CDR2 is FYNNEI. The CDR3 spans 13 residues. J lost 0 bases, V lost 10 bases, and 4 bases had no gene match.

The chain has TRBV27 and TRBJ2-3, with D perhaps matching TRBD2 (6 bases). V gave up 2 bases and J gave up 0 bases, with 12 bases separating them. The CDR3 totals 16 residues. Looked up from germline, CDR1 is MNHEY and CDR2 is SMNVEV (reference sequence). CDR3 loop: CASSLISSGSTDTQYF. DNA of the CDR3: TGTGCCAGCAGTTTAATTAGTAGCGGTAGCACAGATACGCAGTATTTT.

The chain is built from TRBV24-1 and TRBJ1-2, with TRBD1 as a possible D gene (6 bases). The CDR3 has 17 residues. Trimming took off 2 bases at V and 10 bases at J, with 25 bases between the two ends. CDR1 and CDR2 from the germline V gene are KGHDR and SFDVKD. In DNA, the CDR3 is TGTGCCACCAGTGATTCCACGACAGGTCAGTCATCGTTGTCCTACACCTTC. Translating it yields CATSDSTTGQSSLSYTF.

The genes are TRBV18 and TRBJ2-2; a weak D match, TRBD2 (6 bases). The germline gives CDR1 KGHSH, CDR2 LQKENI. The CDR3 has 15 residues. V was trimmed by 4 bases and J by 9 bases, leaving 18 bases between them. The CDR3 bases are TGTGCCAGCTCACTCCTCCTTGATCGGGAGAGGGAGCTGTTTTTT. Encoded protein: CASSLLLDRERELFF.

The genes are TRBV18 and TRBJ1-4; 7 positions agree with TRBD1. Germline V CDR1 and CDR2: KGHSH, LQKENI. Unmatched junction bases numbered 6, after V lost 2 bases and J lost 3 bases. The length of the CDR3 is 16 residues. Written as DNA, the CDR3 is TGTGCCAGCTCACCATTGCCGGACAGGTCTAATGAAAAACTGTTTTTT. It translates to CASSPLPDRSNEKLFF.

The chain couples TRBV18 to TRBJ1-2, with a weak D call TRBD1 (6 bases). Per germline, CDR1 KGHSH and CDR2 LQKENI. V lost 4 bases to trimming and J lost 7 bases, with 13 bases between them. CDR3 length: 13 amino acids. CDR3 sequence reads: CASSLHREGGYTF. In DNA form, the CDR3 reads TGTGCCAGCTCACTCCACAGGGAAGGTGGCTACACCTTC.

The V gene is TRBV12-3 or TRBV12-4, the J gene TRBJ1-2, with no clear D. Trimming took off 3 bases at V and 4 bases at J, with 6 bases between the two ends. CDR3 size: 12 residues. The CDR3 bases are TGTGCCAGCAGTTTCAACTTCTATGGCTACACCTTC. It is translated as CASSFNFYGYTF.

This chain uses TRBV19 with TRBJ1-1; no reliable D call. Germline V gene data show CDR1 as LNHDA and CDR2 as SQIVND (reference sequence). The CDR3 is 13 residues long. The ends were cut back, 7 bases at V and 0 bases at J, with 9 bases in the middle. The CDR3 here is CASTRMMNTEAFF. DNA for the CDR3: TGTGCCAGTACGAGGATGATGAACACTGAAGCTTTCTTT.

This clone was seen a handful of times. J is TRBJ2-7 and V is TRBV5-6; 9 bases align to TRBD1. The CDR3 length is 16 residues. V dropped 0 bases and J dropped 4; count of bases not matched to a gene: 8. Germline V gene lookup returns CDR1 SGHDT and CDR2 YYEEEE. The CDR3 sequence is CASSLEVGQGLYEQYF. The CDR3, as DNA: TGTGCCAGCAGCTTGGAGGTAGGACAGGGGCTTTACGAGCAGTACTTC. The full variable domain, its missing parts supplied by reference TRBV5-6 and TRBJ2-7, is DAGVTQSPTHLIKTRGQQVTLRCSPKSGHDTVSWYQQALGQGPQFIFQYYEEEERQRGNFPDRFSGHQFPNYSSELNVNALLLGDSALYLCASSLEVGQGLYEQYFGPGTRLTVT.

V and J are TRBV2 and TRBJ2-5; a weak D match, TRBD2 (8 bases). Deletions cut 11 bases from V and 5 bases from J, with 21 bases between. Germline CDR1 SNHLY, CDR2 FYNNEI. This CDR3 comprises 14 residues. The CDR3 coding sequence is TGTGCCCCAGGGGGACTAGGCCTCCGGGAGACCCAGTACTTC. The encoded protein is CAPGGLGLRETQYF.

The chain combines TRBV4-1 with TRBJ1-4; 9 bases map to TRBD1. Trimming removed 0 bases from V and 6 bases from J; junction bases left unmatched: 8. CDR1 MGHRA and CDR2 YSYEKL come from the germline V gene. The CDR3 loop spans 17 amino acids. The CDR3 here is CASSQDRGQGRYEKLFF. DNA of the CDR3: TGCGCCAGCAGCCAAGATAGGGGACAGGGAAGATATGAAAAACTGTTTTTT.

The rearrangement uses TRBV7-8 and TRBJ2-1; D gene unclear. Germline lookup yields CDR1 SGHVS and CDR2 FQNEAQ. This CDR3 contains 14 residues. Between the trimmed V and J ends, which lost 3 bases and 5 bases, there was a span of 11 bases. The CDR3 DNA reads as TGTGCCAGCAGCTTCCAATGGGCCGACAATGAGCAGTTCTTC. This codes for CASSFQWADNEQFF.

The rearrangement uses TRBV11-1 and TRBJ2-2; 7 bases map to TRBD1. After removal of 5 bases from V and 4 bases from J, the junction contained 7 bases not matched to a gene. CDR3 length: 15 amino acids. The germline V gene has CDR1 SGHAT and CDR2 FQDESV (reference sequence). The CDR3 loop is CASSLRQGGTGELFF. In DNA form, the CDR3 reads TGTGCCAGCAGCCTAAGACAGGGCGGCACCGGGGAGCTGTTTTTT.

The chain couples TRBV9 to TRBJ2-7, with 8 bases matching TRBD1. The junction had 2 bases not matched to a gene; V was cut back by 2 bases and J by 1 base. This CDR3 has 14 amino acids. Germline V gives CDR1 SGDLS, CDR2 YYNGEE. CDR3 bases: TGTGCCAGCAGCGTGGGACAGGAGTCCTACGAGCAGTACTTC. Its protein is CASSVGQESYEQYF.

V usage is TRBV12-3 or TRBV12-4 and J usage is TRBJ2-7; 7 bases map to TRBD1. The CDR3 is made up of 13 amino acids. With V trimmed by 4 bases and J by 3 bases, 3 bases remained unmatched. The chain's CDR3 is CASSSQGYYEQYF. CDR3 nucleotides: TGTGCCAGCAGTTCACAGGGGTACTACGAGCAGTACTTC.

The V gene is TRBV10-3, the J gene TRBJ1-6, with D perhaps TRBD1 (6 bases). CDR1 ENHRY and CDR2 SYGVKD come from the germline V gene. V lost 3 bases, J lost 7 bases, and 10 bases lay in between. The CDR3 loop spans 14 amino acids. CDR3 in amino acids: CAISDGQPNSPLHF. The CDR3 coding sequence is TGTGCCATCAGTGATGGACAGCCGAATTCACCCCTCCACTTT.

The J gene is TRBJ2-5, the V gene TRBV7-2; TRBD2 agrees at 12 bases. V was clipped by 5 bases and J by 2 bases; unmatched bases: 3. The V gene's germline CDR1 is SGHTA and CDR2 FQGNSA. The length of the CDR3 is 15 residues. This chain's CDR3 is CASSPLAGGQETQYF. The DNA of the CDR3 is TGTGCCAGCAGCCCCCTAGCGGGGGGGCAAGAGACCCAGTACTTC. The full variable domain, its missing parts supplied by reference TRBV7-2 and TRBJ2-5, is GAGVSQSPSNKVTEKGKDVELRCDPISGHTALYWYRQSLGQGLEFLIYFQGNSAPDKSGLPSDRFSAERTGGSVSTLTIQRTQQEDSAVYLCASSPLAGGQETQYFGPGTRLLVL.

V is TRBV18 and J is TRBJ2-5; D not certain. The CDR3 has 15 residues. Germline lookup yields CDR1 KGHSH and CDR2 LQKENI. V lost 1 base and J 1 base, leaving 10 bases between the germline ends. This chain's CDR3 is CASSPQPGPQETQYF. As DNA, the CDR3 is TGTGCCAGCTCACCACAACCGGGTCCCCAAGAGACCCAGTACTTC.

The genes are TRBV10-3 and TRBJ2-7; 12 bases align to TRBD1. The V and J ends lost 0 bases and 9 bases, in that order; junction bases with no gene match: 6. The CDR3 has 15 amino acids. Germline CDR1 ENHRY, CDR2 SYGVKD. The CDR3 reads CAISESGGQGARQYF. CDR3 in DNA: TGTGCCATCAGTGAGTCGGGGGGACAGGGGGCTAGGCAGTACTTC.

In DNA form, the CDR3 reads TGTGCCAGCAGCTTGGAAACAGGGTCCGAGCAGTACTTC. This encodes CASSLETGSEQYF. The chain is built from TRBV7-9 and TRBJ2-7, with D tentatively TRBD1 (6 bases). The CDR3 sequence is 13 residues long. Germline-derived CDR1 and CDR2 are SEHNR and FQNEAQ (reference sequence). Trimming stripped 3 bases from V and 6 bases from J, with 12 bases between.